Given below is one T cell receptor (beta chain) in context. Both 60 Vbeta primers and 13 Jbeta primers went into the PCR. Assay used: immunoSEQ multiplex PCR; TCRdb lists only in-frame clones, some missing. The sample records 140,000 or so clones, about two thirds being singletons. This entry belongs to a study of cytomegalovirus exposure and HLA in healthy donors. Germline V lookup: CDR1 SGHVS, CDR2 FNYEAQ. The length of the CDR3 is 14 residues. After removal of 4 bases from V and 6 bases from J, the junction contained 6 bases not matched to a gene. The rearrangement links TRBV7-6 to TRBJ2-1, with 7 positions matching TRBD2. The specimen sequenced was PBMCs. The sequence was collected from a man aged 35 to 55 in good health and CMV-seronegative. CDR3 region: CASSSDPGGNEQFF. CDR3 bases: TGTGCCAGCAGCTCGGACCCGGGGGGCAATGAGCAGTTCTTC. Drawing the rest from reference TRBV7-6 and TRBJ2-1, the complete variable domain is GAGVSQSPRYKVTKRGQDVALRCDPISGHVSLYWYRQALGQGPEFLTYFNYEAQQDKSGLPNDRFSAERPEGSISTLTIQRTEQRDSAMYRCASSSDPGGNEQFFGPGTRLTVL.